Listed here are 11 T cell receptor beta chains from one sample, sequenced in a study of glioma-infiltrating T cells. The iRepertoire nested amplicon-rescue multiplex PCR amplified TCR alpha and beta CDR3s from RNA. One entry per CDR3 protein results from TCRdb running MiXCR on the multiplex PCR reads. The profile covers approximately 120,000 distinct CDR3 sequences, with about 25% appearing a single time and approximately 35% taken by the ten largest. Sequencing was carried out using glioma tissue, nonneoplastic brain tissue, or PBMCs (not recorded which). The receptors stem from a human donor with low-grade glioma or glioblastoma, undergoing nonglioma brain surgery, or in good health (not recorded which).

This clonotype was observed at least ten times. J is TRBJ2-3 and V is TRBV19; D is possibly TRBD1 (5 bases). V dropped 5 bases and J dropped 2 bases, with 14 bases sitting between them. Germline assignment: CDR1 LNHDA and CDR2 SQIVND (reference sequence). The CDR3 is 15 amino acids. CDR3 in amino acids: CASSLGNRFTDTQYF. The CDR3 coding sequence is TGTGCCAGTAGTTTGGGAAACAGGTTCACAGATACGCAGTATTTT. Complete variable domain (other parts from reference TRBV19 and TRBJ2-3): DGGITQSPKYLFRKEGQNVTLSCEQNLNHDAMYWYRQDPGQGLRLIYYSQIVNDFQKGDIAEGYSVSREKKESFPLTVTSAQKNPTAFYLCASSLGNRFTDTQYFGPGTRLTVL.

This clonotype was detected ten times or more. CDR3 residues: CASILRVGRNEQFF. The CDR3 region has the DNA TGTGCCAGCATCCTTCGGGTGGGACGGAATGAGCAGTTCTTC. The rearrangement links TRBV7-2 to TRBJ2-1; possibly TRBD1 or TRBD2 for D (5 bases each). The CDR3 has 14 amino acids. V was pared by 7 bases and J by 7 bases, with 17 bases between. CDR1 SGHTA and CDR2 FQGNSA come from the germline V gene.

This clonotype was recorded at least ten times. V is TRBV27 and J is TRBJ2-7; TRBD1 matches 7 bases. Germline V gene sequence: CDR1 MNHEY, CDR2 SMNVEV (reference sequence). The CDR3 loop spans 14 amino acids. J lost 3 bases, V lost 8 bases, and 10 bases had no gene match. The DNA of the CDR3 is TGTGCCAGCGCAAGACAGGGCGCGAACTACGAGCAGTACTTC. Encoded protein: CASARQGANYEQYF.

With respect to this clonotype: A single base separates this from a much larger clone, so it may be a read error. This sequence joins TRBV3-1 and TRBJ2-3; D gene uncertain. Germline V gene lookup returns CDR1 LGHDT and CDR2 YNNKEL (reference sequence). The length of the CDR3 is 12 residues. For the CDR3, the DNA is TGTGCCAGCAGCCATCTAACAGATAAGCAGTATTTT. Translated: CASSHLTDKQYF.

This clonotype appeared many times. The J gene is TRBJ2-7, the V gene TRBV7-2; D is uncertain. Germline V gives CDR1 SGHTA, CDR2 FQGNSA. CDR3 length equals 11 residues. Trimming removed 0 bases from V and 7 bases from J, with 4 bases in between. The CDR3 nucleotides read TGTGCCAGCAGCTTAGCGGAGGAGCAGTACTTC. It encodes CASSLAEEQYF. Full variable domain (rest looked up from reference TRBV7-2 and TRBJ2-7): GAGVSQSPSNKVTEKGKDVELRCDPISGHTALYWYRQSLGQGLEFLIYFQGNSAPDKSGLPSDRFSAERTGGSVSTLTIQRTQQEDSAVYLCASSLAEEQYFGPGTRLTVT.

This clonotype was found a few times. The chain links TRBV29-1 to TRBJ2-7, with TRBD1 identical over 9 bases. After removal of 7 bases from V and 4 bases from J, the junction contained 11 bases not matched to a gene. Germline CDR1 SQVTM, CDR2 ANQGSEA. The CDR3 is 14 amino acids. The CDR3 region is CSGVLPGQGYEQYF. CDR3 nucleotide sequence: TGCAGCGGGGTGCTCCCGGGACAGGGTTACGAGCAGTACTTC.

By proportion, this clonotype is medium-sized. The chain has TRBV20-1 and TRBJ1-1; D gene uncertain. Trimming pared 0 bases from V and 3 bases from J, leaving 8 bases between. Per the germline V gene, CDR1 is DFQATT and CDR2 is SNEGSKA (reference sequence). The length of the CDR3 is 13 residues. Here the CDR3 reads CSARDSWDTEAFF. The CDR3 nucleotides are TGCAGTGCTAGAGACAGCTGGGACACTGAAGCTTTCTTT.

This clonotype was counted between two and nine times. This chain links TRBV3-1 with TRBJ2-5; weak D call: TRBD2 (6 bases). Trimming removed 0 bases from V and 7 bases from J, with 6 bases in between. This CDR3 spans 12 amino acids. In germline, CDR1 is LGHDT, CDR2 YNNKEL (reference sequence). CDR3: CASSQDGGTQYF. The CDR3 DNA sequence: TGTGCCAGCAGCCAAGACGGGGGGACCCAGTACTTC.

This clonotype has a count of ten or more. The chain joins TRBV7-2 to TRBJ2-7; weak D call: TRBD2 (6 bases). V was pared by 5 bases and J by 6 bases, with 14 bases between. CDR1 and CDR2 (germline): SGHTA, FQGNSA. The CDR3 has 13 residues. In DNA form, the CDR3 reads TGTGCCAGCAGCACCGGGACTGCGAGCGAGCAGTACTTC. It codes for CASSTGTASEQYF.

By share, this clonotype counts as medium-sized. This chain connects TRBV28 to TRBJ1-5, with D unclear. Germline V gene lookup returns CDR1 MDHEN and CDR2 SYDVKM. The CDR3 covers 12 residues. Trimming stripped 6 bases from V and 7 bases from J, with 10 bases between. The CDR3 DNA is TGTGCCAGCAGACCCGGGAGCCAGCCCCAGCATTTT. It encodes CASRPGSQPQHF. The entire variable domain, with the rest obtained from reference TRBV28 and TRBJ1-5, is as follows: DVKVTQSSRYLVKRTGEKVFLECVQDMDHENMFWYRQDPGLGLRLIYFSYDVKMKEKGDIPEGYSVSREKKERFSLILESASTNQTSMYLCASRPGSQPQHFGDGTRLSIL.

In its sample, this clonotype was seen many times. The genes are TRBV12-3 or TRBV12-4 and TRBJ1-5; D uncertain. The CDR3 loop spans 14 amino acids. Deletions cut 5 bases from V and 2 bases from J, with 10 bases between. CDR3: CASSDTVRNQPQHF. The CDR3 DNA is TGTGCCAGCAGTGACACCGTCCGCAATCAGCCCCAGCATTTT.